These 11 T cell receptor beta chains share one sample of origin, sequenced in a study of T cell responses to AZD1222 COVID-19 vaccine. TCRdb keeps only in-frame clones here, not all; method: immunoSEQ multiplex PCR. The table shows 90,000 to 150,000 clones, with approximately 90% occurring only once. The specimen comprised peripheral blood, sampled 28 days after the second AZD1222 dose. The origin of the receptors is an adult who received the AZD1222 COVID-19 vaccine.

V usage is TRBV11-3 and J usage is TRBJ2-2; D gene unclear. V shed 5 bases and J shed 5 bases, with 9 bases lying between them. Looked up from germline, CDR1 is SGHNT and CDR2 is YENEEA. The length of the CDR3 is 13 residues. The CDR3 nucleotides read TGTGCCAGCAGCCACCCGGTGACCGGGGAGCTGTTTTTT. Amino acid sequence: CASSHPVTGELFF.

The chain links TRBV7-8 to TRBJ1-2; D uncertain. V dropped 1 base and J dropped 4 bases, with 7 bases sitting between them. This CDR3 is 13 amino acids long. Germline assignment: CDR1 SGHVS and CDR2 FQNEAQ. CDR3 sequence reads: CASSLGGIYGYTF. The CDR3, as DNA: TGTGCCAGCAGCTTAGGGGGTATCTATGGCTACACCTTC.

This rearrangement joins TRBV19 to TRBJ1-5; D possibly corresponds to TRBD1 (5 bases). The germline CDR1 and CDR2 sequences are LNHDA and SQIVND (reference sequence). The germline V and J ends were trimmed by 7 bases and 2 bases, with 15 bases remaining between them. The CDR3 covers 15 residues. The CDR3 DNA follows: TGTGCCAGTACCATCGGGACGGCGGGCAATCAGCCCCAGCATTTT. Encoded protein: CASTIGTAGNQPQHF.

The V gene is TRBV5-1, the J gene TRBJ1-1; possibly TRBD1 for D (5 bases). Trimming shortened V by 1 base and J by 7 bases, and 11 bases separated the two germline ends. Germline CDR1 and CDR2: SGHRS and YFSETQ. This CDR3 region has 13 residues. Here the CDR3 DNA reads TGCGCCAGCAGCTTGTTCCAGGGAAGTGAAGCTTTCTTT. The encoded protein is CASSLFQGSEAFF.

This chain uses TRBV15 with TRBJ2-7, with D unresolved. The CDR3 has 13 residues. Germline-derived CDR1 and CDR2 are LNHNV and YYDKDF (reference sequence). V was pared by 9 bases and J by 2 bases, with 14 bases between. This CDR3 is CATAESVTYEQYF. The CDR3 DNA follows: TGTGCCACGGCTGAGTCGGTAACCTACGAGCAGTACTTC.

This clone was detected a few times. V gene TRBV27 combines with J gene TRBJ2-7; D might be TRBD1 or TRBD2, each matching 5 bases. The CDR3 is 14 residues long. Trimming stripped 3 bases from V and 4 bases from J, with 13 bases between. Germline V lookup: CDR1 MNHEY, CDR2 SMNVEV (reference sequence). CDR3 coding DNA: TGTGCCAGCAGTTTTACGCAGGGACCATACGAGCAGTACTTC. Protein sequence: CASSFTQGPYEQYF.

For this clone: The junction and the germline gene differ at one end; a read error may be behind it. V and J are TRBV7-9 and TRBJ2-1; 10 bases fit TRBD2. The germline gives CDR1 SEHNR, CDR2 FQNEAQ (reference sequence). The CDR3 has 14 residues. As DNA, the CDR3 is TGTGCCAGCAGCCTAGCGGGGGCCTACAATGAGCAGTTCTTC. Translated: CASSLAGAYNEQFF.

The rearrangement uses TRBV7-2 and TRBJ2-7; TRBD2 might be the D (6 bases). There are 14 residues in the CDR3. CDR1 and CDR2 (germline): SGHTA, FQGNSA. The V gene lost 6 bases and the J gene lost 0 bases, with 12 bases spanning the gap. The CDR3 sequence is CASSLPGDSYEQYF. The CDR3 DNA reads TGTGCCAGCAGTCTCCCGGGAGACTCCTACGAGCAGTACTTC.

The rearrangement uses TRBV6-5 and TRBJ1-1; a possible D gene is TRBD1 (5 bases). Germline CDR1 is MNHEY and CDR2 is SVGAGI. The CDR3 runs 14 residues. V gave up 6 bases and J gave up 0 bases, with 11 bases separating them. The CDR3 loop reads CASRAGTLNTEAFF. DNA of the CDR3: TGTGCCAGCAGGGCGGGGACTTTGAACACTGAAGCTTTCTTT.

The J gene is TRBJ1-2, the V gene TRBV4-1, with a weak D call TRBD1 (6 bases). CDR3 size: 15 residues. Germline V gene sequence: CDR1 MGHRA, CDR2 YSYEKL. Trimming left V 4 bases short and J 4 bases short, with 16 bases between. CDR3 nucleotide sequence: TGCGCCAGCAGCCCAGGACAGCGGACGGGCTATGGCTACACCTTC. Translating gives CASSPGQRTGYGYTF.

The CDR3 spells CASSILYDRYSNQPQHF. The CDR3 DNA sequence: TGTGCCAGTAGTATTCTCTACGACAGGTATAGCAATCAGCCCCAGCATTTT. The chain has TRBV19 and TRBJ1-5, with TRBD1 as a possible D gene (6 bases). The ends were cut back, 3 bases at V and 0 bases at J, with 15 bases in the middle. The CDR3 spans 17 residues. Looked up from germline, CDR1 is LNHDA and CDR2 is SQIVND (reference sequence).